The TCR beta chain described here comes from a study of blood T cell repertoires in COVID-19. Original processing notes: Nucleated cell number was recorded as an estimate derived from reference gene primer amplification. Assay: immunoSEQ multiplex PCR; the TCRdb copy retains only in-frame clones and omits some. V and J calls and clone size are given by that table; D and trimming were obtained from the DNA. The sample consists of roughly 240,000 clones, around 82% of them appearing once. Germline CDR1 and CDR2: LGHNA and YNFKEQ. The CDR3 consists of 15 residues. V was clipped by 4 bases and J by 3 bases, with 15 bases between them.

The chain carries TRBV4-2 and TRBJ1-2; no clear D gene. The clonotype was recovered from a woman between 65 and 79 years old with acute or convalescent COVID-19. The sample comprised peripheral blood. CDR3 nucleotide sequence: TGTGCCAGCAGCCGACGTAGGGAGGGAGACTATGGCTACACCTTC. It encodes CASSRRREGDYGYTF.